These T cell receptor beta chains were read from a single sample in a study of CD8 T cells in Susac syndrome. TCRdb reprocessed the immunoSEQ multiplex PCR reads via MiXCR and lists one record per CDR3 protein. Of about 280,000 distinct CDR3 sequences detected, 85% appear once; the ten largest clones hold approximately 0.11%. Sequences were obtained from CD8+ T cells from PBMCs. These receptors all come from a human donor with multiple sclerosis. Both conserved end residues are part of each CDR3. D genes are given only for firm matches. Where a row states a size, it is once, few, many or the class of an expanded clone; other rows omit it.

d_call: TRBD2; v_call: TRBV30; j_call: TRBJ2-7; clone_size: NA; cdr3_aa: CAWRVTSGSNEQYF; cdr3_nt: TGTGCCTGGAGGGTGACTAGCGGGAGCAACGAGCAGTACTTC
d_call: NA; v_call: TRBV9; j_call: TRBJ1-1; clone_size: NA; cdr3_aa: CASSVVEMSEAFF; cdr3_nt: TGTGCCAGCAGCGTAGTTGAAATGTCAGAAGCTTTCTTT
d_call: TRBD2; v_call: TRBV14; j_call: TRBJ2-7; clone_size: NA; cdr3_aa: CASSRSVRTSGFYEQYF; cdr3_nt: TGTGCCAGCAGCCGGTCGGTGCGGACTAGCGGGTTCTACGAGCAGTACTTC
d_call: TRBD2; v_call: TRBV30; j_call: TRBJ2-7; clone_size: NA; cdr3_aa: CAHRVAGDEQYF; cdr3_nt: TGTGCCCACAGAGTAGCGGGAGACGAGCAGTACTTC
d_call: TRBD2; v_call: TRBV11-2; j_call: TRBJ2-3; clone_size: few; cdr3_aa: CASSLGLAGGTDTQYF; cdr3_nt: TGTGCCAGTAGTCTCGGACTAGCGGGGGGCACAGATACGCAGTATTTT
d_call: NA; v_call: TRBV7-8; j_call: TRBJ2-7; clone_size: NA; cdr3_aa: CASSLSLGETAYEQYF; cdr3_nt: TGTGCCAGCAGCTTAAGTTTAGGGGAAACGGCCTACGAGCAGTACTTC
d_call: TRBD2; v_call: TRBV4-1; j_call: TRBJ2-7; clone_size: NA; cdr3_aa: CASSQVSGGGTIYEQYF; cdr3_nt: TGCGCCAGCAGCCAAGTGAGCGGGGGGGGGACTATCTACGAGCAGTACTTC
d_call: TRBD2; v_call: TRBV20-1; j_call: TRBJ2-7; clone_size: NA; cdr3_aa: CSARSTSGARSSSYEQYF; cdr3_nt: TGCAGTGCTAGATCTACTAGCGGGGCACGATCCAGCTCCTACGAGCAGTACTTC
d_call: TRBD2; v_call: TRBV5-1; j_call: TRBJ2-5; clone_size: NA; cdr3_aa: CASSLAPAGTQETQYF; cdr3_nt: TGCGCCAGCAGCTTGGCTCCAGCGGGAACTCAAGAGACCCAGTACTTC
d_call: NA; v_call: TRBV20-1; j_call: TRBJ2-1; clone_size: NA; cdr3_aa: CSYRKNEQFF; cdr3_nt: TGCAGTTACAGGAAAAATGAGCAGTTCTTC
d_call: NA; v_call: TRBV9; j_call: TRBJ2-7; clone_size: NA; cdr3_aa: CASSPPLTGLGGEQYF; cdr3_nt: TGTGCCAGCAGCCCCCCCCTGACAGGGTTAGGAGGGGAGCAGTACTTC
d_call: TRBD2; v_call: TRBV5-4; j_call: TRBJ2-3; clone_size: once; cdr3_aa: CASSLEREGDTQYF; cdr3_nt: TGTGCCAGCAGCTTGGAGCGGGAGGGAGATACGCAGTATTTT
d_call: TRBD2; v_call: TRBV29-1; j_call: TRBJ2-1; clone_size: NA; cdr3_aa: CSTEREGSYNEQFF; cdr3_nt: TGCAGCACTGAGCGGGAGGGTTCCTACAATGAGCAGTTCTTC
d_call: NA; v_call: TRBV13; j_call: TRBJ2-7; clone_size: once; cdr3_aa: CASSLFTYEQYF; cdr3_nt: TGTGCCAGCAGCTTATTCACCTACGAGCAGTACTTC
d_call: NA; v_call: TRBV20-1; j_call: TRBJ2-1; clone_size: NA; cdr3_aa: CSGGRGTGSYNEQFF; cdr3_nt: TGCAGTGGGGGCCGGGGGACGGGCTCCTACAATGAGCAGTTCTTC
d_call: TRBD2; v_call: TRBV7-6; j_call: TRBJ2-3; clone_size: NA; cdr3_aa: CASSLRSLAGPSSTDTQYF; cdr3_nt: TGTGCCAGCAGCTTAAGGTCCCTAGCGGGCCCCTCCAGCACAGATACGCAGTATTTT
d_call: NA; v_call: TRBV5-5; j_call: TRBJ2-7; clone_size: NA; cdr3_aa: CASSFGSGAYEQYF; cdr3_nt: TGTGCCAGCAGCTTTGGTAGCGGTGCCTACGAGCAGTACTTC
d_call: TRBD2; v_call: TRBV20-1; j_call: TRBJ2-1; clone_size: NA; cdr3_aa: CSVLAGGYNEQFF; cdr3_nt: TGCAGTGTATTAGCGGGAGGTTACAATGAGCAGTTCTTC
d_call: NA; v_call: TRBV28; j_call: TRBJ2-3; clone_size: once; cdr3_aa: CASSLIYGGHSSTDTQYF; cdr3_nt: TGTGCCAGCAGTTTAATTTACGGCGGGCACTCTAGCACAGATACGCAGTATTTT
d_call: NA; v_call: TRBV23-1; j_call: TRBJ2-1; clone_size: NA; cdr3_aa: CASSQPGTLSYNEQFF; cdr3_nt: TGCGCCAGCAGTCAGCCCGGGACCCTCTCCTACAATGAGCAGTTCTTC
d_call: NA; v_call: TRBV27; j_call: TRBJ2-7; clone_size: NA; cdr3_aa: CASSLRQASYEQYF; cdr3_nt: TGTGCCAGCAGTTTAAGACAGGCCTCCTACGAGCAGTACTTC
d_call: NA; v_call: TRBV9; j_call: TRBJ2-2; clone_size: NA; cdr3_aa: CASTGAGELFF; cdr3_nt: TGTGCCAGCACCGGGGCAGGGGAGCTGTTTTTT
d_call: NA; v_call: TRBV20-1; j_call: TRBJ2-7; clone_size: NA; cdr3_aa: CSAAGTSYEQYF; cdr3_nt: TGCAGTGCCGCCGGGACCTCCTACGAGCAGTACTTC
d_call: TRBD1; v_call: TRBV20-1; j_call: TRBJ1-4; clone_size: NA; cdr3_aa: CSASSYRTGGEKLFF; cdr3_nt: TGCAGTGCTTCGAGCTACAGGACAGGGGGAGAAAAACTGTTTTTT
d_call: NA; v_call: TRBV7-2; j_call: TRBJ2-7; clone_size: NA; cdr3_aa: CASSPRRSWSYEQYF; cdr3_nt: TGTGCCAGCAGCCCGCGGCGTAGTTGGTCCTACGAGCAGTACTTC
d_call: TRBD2; v_call: TRBV5-6; j_call: TRBJ2-1; clone_size: NA; cdr3_aa: CASSSSGTSGSWSYNEQFF; cdr3_nt: TGTGCCAGCAGCTCTTCCGGGACTAGCGGGAGTTGGTCCTACAATGAGCAGTTCTTC
d_call: TRBD2; v_call: TRBV13; j_call: TRBJ2-4; clone_size: NA; cdr3_aa: CASSAGLAGQNIQYF; cdr3_nt: TGTGCCAGCAGCGCGGGACTAGCGGGACAAAACATTCAGTACTTC
d_call: NA; v_call: TRBV28; j_call: TRBJ2-7; clone_size: NA; cdr3_aa: CAAAPQGPYEQYF; cdr3_nt: TGTGCCGCCGCGCCGCAGGGTCCCTACGAGCAGTACTTC
d_call: NA; v_call: TRBV28; j_call: TRBJ1-2; clone_size: NA; cdr3_aa: CASSFPSGSYYGYTF; cdr3_nt: TGTGCCAGCAGTTTCCCCTCCGGCAGTTACTATGGCTACACCTTC
d_call: NA; v_call: TRBV6-1; j_call: TRBJ2-3; clone_size: few; cdr3_aa: CASSERDLVTDTQYF; cdr3_nt: TGTGCCAGCAGCGAAAGGGACTTGGTCACAGATACGCAGTATTTT
d_call: NA; v_call: TRBV29-1; j_call: TRBJ2-7; clone_size: NA; cdr3_aa: CSVEGGPGQQYF; cdr3_nt: TGCAGCGTTGAAGGGGGTCCGGGTCAGCAGTACTTC
d_call: NA; v_call: TRBV7-9; j_call: TRBJ2-7; clone_size: NA; cdr3_aa: CASSPPSRATSYEQYF; cdr3_nt: TGTGCCAGCAGCCCCCCATCCCGCGCGACCAGCTACGAGCAGTACTTC
d_call: TRBD1; v_call: TRBV6-5; j_call: TRBJ1-1; clone_size: once; cdr3_aa: CASSYGNRGPMNTEAFF; cdr3_nt: TGTGCCAGCAGTTACGGGAACAGGGGCCCCATGAACACTGAAGCTTTCTTT
d_call: NA; v_call: TRBV9; j_call: TRBJ2-1; clone_size: NA; cdr3_aa: CASSVFGTLGNEQFF; cdr3_nt: TGTGCCAGCAGCGTTTTCGGGACCCTAGGCAATGAGCAGTTCTTC
d_call: TRBD1; v_call: TRBV2; j_call: TRBJ1-3; clone_size: NA; cdr3_aa: CARTGIGNTIYF; cdr3_nt: TGTGCCAGGACAGGGATAGGAAACACCATATATTTT
d_call: TRBD1; v_call: TRBV28; j_call: TRBJ1-6; clone_size: NA; cdr3_aa: CASRDRGYPPLHF; cdr3_nt: TGTGCCAGCAGGGACAGGGGATATCCACCCCTCCACTTT
d_call: NA; v_call: TRBV9; j_call: TRBJ2-3; clone_size: NA; cdr3_aa: CASSVELGSGTNTQYF; cdr3_nt: TGTGCCAGCAGCGTAGAGTTGGGATCGGGGACGAATACGCAGTATTTT
d_call: TRBD2; v_call: TRBV6-1; j_call: TRBJ2-1; clone_size: NA; cdr3_aa: CASSETSLNEQFF; cdr3_nt: TGTGCCAGCAGTGAGACTAGCCTCAATGAGCAGTTCTTC
d_call: NA; v_call: TRBV28; j_call: TRBJ2-7; clone_size: NA; cdr3_aa: CASSLTQHSYEQYF; cdr3_nt: TGTGCCAGCAGTTTAACCCAGCACTCCTACGAGCAGTACTTC
d_call: TRBD2; v_call: TRBV9; j_call: TRBJ2-1; clone_size: once; cdr3_aa: CASAGGDSTYNEQFF; cdr3_nt: TGTGCCAGCGCCGGGGGGGACTCTACCTACAATGAGCAGTTCTTC
d_call: NA; v_call: TRBV4-1; j_call: TRBJ1-1; clone_size: NA; cdr3_aa: CASSQEDATEAFF; cdr3_nt: TGCGCCAGCAGCCAAGAGGACGCTACTGAAGCTTTCTTT
d_call: NA; v_call: TRBV19; j_call: TRBJ1-5; clone_size: NA; cdr3_aa: CASTPLGPNQPQHF; cdr3_nt: TGTGCCAGTACCCCCTTGGGGCCCAATCAGCCCCAGCATTTT
d_call: NA; v_call: TRBV30; j_call: TRBJ2-7; clone_size: few; cdr3_aa: CAWAGINPHEQYF; cdr3_nt: TGTGCCTGGGCCGGGATCAATCCCCACGAGCAGTACTTC
d_call: NA; v_call: TRBV27; j_call: TRBJ1-2; clone_size: NA; cdr3_aa: CASSLGGWGYGYTF; cdr3_nt: TGTGCCAGCAGTTTAGGGGGCTGGGGCTATGGCTACACCTTC
d_call: TRBD1; v_call: TRBV27; j_call: TRBJ2-5; clone_size: NA; cdr3_aa: CASSPIHSTGVRETQYF; cdr3_nt: TGTGCCAGCAGTCCTATCCACTCAACAGGGGTCCGGGAGACCCAGTACTTC
d_call: TRBD2; v_call: TRBV5-1; j_call: TRBJ2-7; clone_size: few; cdr3_aa: CASSASPGRRYEQYF; cdr3_nt: TGCGCCAGCAGCGCGTCTCCCGGGAGGCGCTATGAGCAGTACTTC
d_call: TRBD1; v_call: TRBV2; j_call: TRBJ2-5; clone_size: NA; cdr3_aa: CASTETGGLFETQYF; cdr3_nt: TGTGCCAGCACCGAGACAGGGGGTCTTTTCGAGACCCAGTACTTC
d_call: NA; v_call: TRBV30; j_call: TRBJ1-2; clone_size: NA; cdr3_aa: CAWRSPYGYTF; cdr3_nt: TGTGCCTGGCGTAGCCCCTATGGCTACACCTTC
d_call: TRBD1; v_call: TRBV20-1; j_call: TRBJ1-5; clone_size: NA; cdr3_aa: CSARTGENNQPQHF; cdr3_nt: TGCAGTGCTAGGACAGGGGAAAACAATCAGCCCCAGCATTTT
d_call: NA; v_call: TRBV5-6; j_call: TRBJ2-2; clone_size: few; cdr3_aa: CATATFSNTGELFF; cdr3_nt: TGTGCCACGGCTACCTTCTCGAACACCGGGGAGCTGTTTTTT
d_call: NA; v_call: TRBV4-1; j_call: TRBJ2-1; clone_size: NA; cdr3_aa: CASSQGSPETHEQFF; cdr3_nt: TGCGCCAGCAGCCAAGGGTCCCCCGAGACGCATGAGCAGTTCTTC
d_call: TRBD2; v_call: TRBV6-2/TRBV6-3; j_call: TRBJ2-7; clone_size: NA; cdr3_aa: CASSKREVYEQYF; cdr3_nt: TGTGCCAGCAGTAAGCGGGAGGTCTACGAGCAGTACTTC
d_call: TRBD2; v_call: TRBV9; j_call: TRBJ2-5; clone_size: once; cdr3_aa: CASSASLAGQETQYF; cdr3_nt: TGTGCCAGCAGCGCGTCACTAGCGGGCCAAGAGACCCAGTACTTC
d_call: NA; v_call: TRBV2; j_call: TRBJ2-5; clone_size: NA; cdr3_aa: CAKGDGGLETQYF; cdr3_nt: TGTGCCAAAGGGGACGGCGGGCTAGAGACCCAGTACTTC
d_call: NA; v_call: TRBV11-2; j_call: TRBJ1-1; clone_size: NA; cdr3_aa: CASSDKARAGTEAFF; cdr3_nt: TGTGCCAGCAGCGATAAGGCCAGGGCGGGGACTGAAGCTTTCTTT
d_call: TRBD1; v_call: TRBV27; j_call: TRBJ2-7; clone_size: NA; cdr3_aa: CASSPGPTGFEQYF; cdr3_nt: TGTGCCAGCAGTCCGGGACCGACAGGGTTCGAGCAGTACTTC
d_call: NA; v_call: TRBV15; j_call: TRBJ2-7; clone_size: once; cdr3_aa: CATSSVGRGHEQYF; cdr3_nt: TGTGCCACCAGCAGTGTCGGCAGGGGCCACGAGCAGTACTTC
d_call: NA; v_call: TRBV7-9; j_call: TRBJ2-7; clone_size: NA; cdr3_aa: CASSSTGTTYEQYF; cdr3_nt: TGTGCCAGCAGCTCGACCGGGACCACCTACGAGCAGTACTTC
d_call: NA; v_call: TRBV27; j_call: TRBJ2-7; clone_size: NA; cdr3_aa: CASSLTFSYEQYF; cdr3_nt: TGTGCCAGCAGTTTGACCTTCTCCTACGAGCAGTACTTC